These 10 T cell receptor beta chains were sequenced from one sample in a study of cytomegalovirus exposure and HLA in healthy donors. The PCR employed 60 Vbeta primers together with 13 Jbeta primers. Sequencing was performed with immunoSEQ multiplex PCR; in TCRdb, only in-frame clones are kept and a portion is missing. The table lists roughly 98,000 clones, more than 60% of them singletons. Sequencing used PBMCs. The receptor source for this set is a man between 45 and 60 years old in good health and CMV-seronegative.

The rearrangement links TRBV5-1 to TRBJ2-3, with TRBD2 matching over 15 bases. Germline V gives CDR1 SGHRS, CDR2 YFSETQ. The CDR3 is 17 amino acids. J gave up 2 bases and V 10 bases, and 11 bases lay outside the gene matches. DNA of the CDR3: TGCGCCGGGAACGGGACTAGCGGGGGGTTCGACACAGATACGCAGTATTTT. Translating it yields CAGNGTSGGFDTDTQYF. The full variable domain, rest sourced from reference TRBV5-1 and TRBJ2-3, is KAGVTQTPRYLIKTRGQQVTLSCSPISGHRSVSWYQQTPGQGLQFLFEYFSETQRNKGNFPGRFSGRQFSNSRSEMNVSTLELGDSALYLCAGNGTSGGFDTDTQYFGPGTRLTVL.

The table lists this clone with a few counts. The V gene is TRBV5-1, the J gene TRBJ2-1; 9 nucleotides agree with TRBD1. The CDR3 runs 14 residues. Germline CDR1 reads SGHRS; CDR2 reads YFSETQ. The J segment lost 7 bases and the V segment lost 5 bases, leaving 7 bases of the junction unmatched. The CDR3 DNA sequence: TGCGCCAGCAGTCCGCGGACAGGGGAGAATGAGCAGTTCTTC. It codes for CASSPRTGENEQFF.

CDR3 in amino acids: CSVEGLPGLGEQFF. The CDR3 bases are TGCAGCGTTGAAGGGCTGCCGGGTCTTGGAGAGCAGTTCTTC. This rearrangement joins TRBV29-1 to TRBJ2-1, with D uncertain. Germline values: CDR1 SQVTM, CDR2 ANQGSEA. Trimming stripped 1 base from V and 10 bases from J, with 17 bases between. CDR3 length: 14 residues.

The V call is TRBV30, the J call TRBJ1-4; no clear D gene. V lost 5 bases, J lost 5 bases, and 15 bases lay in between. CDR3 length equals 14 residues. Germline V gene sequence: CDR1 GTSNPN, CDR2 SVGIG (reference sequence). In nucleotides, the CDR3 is TGTGCCTGGGGTCGGAGGACTTTGAATGAAAAACTGTTTTTT. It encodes CAWGRRTLNEKLFF.

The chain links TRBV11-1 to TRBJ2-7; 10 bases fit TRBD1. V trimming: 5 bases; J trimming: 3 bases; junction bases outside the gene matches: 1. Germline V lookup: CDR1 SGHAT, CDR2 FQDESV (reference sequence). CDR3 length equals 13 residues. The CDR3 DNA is TGTGCCAGCAGCGGGGACAGGGGCTACGAGCAGTACTTC. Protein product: CASSGDRGYEQYF.

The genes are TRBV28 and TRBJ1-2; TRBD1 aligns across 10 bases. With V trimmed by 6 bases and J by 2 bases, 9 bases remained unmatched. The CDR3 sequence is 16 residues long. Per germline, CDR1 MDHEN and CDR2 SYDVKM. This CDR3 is CASRGTGAGSNYGYTF. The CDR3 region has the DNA TGTGCCAGCAGGGGGACAGGGGCCGGGTCGAACTATGGCTACACCTTC.

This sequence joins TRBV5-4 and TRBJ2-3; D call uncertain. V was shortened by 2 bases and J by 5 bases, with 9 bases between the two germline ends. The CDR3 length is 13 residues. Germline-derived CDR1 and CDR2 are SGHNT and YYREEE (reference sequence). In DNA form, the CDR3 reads TGTGCCAGCAGCTTCCCGGGTGGAGATACGCAGTATTTT. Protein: CASSFPGGDTQYF.

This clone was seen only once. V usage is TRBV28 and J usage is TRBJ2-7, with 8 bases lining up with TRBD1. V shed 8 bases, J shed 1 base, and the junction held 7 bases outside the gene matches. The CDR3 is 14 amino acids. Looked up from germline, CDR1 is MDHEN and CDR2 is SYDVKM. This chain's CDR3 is CASCTGGISYEQYF. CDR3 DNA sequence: TGTGCCAGCTGCACAGGGGGTATATCCTACGAGCAGTACTTC.

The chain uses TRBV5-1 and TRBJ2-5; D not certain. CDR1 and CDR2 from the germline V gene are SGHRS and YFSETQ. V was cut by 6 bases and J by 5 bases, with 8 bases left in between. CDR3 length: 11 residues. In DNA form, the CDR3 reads TGCGCCAGCAATGCGGTGGAGACCCAGTACTTC. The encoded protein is CASNAVETQYF.

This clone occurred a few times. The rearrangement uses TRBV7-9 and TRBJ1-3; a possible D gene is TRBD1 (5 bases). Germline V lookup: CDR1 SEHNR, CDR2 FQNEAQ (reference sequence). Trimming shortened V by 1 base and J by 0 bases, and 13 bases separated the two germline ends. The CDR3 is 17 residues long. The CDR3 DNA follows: TGTGCCAGCAGCTTAGGGGGCCGGGCAAACTCTGGAAACACCATATATTTT. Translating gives CASSLGGRANSGNTIYF.